This T cell receptor (beta chain) was sequenced in a study of blood T cell repertoires in COVID-19. Overall study: Acute and convalescent COVID-19 specimens originated in the United States, Italy and Spain. PBMCs, B-cell-depleted T cells, or T cells provided the cDNA or gDNA that made up the material.

Per the original data handling: Researchers report that nucleated cell counts were estimated from reference gene primer amplification. Only in-frame clones appear in the TCRdb table, and some are missing; sequencing was by immunoSEQ multiplex PCR. V and J calls and clone size are given by that table; D and trimming were obtained from the DNA. The sample lists 250,000 to 300,000 clones; 65% to 90% were seen once. In germline, CDR1 is GTSNPN, CDR2 SVGIG (reference sequence). The germline V and J ends were trimmed by 5 bases and 4 bases, with 12 bases remaining between them. CDR3 length: 13 residues. Material: peripheral blood. The rearrangement joins TRBV30 to TRBJ2-1, with a possible D match to TRBD1 (6 bases). The receptor's source is a man aged 50-60 years with active or convalescent COVID-19. The CDR3 region is CAWARDTYNEQFF. Written as DNA, the CDR3 is TGTGCCTGGGCCCGGGACACTTACAATGAGCAGTTCTTC.